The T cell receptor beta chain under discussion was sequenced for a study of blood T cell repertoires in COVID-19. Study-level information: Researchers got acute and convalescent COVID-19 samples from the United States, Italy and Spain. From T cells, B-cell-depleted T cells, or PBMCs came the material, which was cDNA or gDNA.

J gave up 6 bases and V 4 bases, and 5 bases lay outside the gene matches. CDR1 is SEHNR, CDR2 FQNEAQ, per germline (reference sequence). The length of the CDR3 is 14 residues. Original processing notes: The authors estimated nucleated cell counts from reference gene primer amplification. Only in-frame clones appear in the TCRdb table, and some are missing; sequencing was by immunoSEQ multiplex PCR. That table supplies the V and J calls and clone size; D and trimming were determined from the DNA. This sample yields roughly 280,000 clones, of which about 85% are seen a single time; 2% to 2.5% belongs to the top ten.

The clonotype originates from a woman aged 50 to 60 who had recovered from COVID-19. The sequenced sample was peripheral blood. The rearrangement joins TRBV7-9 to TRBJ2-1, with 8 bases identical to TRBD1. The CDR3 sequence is CASSSLDRGNEQFF. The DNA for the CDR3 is TGTGCCAGCAGCTCACTCGACAGGGGCAATGAGCAGTTCTTC.